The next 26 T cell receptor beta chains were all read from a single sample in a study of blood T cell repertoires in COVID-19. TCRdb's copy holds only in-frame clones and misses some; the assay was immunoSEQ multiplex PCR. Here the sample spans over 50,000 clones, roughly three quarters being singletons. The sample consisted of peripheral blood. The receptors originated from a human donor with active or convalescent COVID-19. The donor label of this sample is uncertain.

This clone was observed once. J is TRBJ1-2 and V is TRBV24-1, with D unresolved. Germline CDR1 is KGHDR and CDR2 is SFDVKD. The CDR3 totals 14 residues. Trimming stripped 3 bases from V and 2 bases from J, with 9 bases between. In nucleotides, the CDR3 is TGTGCCACCAGTGATCCCGTCCAGAACTATGGCTACACCTTC. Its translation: CATSDPVQNYGYTF.

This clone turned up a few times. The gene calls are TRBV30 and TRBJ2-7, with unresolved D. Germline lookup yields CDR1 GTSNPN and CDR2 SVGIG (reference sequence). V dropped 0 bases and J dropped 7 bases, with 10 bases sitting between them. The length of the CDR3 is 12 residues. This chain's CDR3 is CAWSVEAGEQYF. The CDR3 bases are TGTGCCTGGAGTGTAGAAGCCGGGGAGCAGTACTTC. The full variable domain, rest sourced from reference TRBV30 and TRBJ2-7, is SQTIHQWPATLVQPVGSPLSLECTVEGTSNPNLYWYRQAAGRGLQLLFYSVGIGQISSEVPQNLSASRPQDRQFILSSKKLLLSDSGFYLCAWSVEAGEQYFGPGTRLTVT.

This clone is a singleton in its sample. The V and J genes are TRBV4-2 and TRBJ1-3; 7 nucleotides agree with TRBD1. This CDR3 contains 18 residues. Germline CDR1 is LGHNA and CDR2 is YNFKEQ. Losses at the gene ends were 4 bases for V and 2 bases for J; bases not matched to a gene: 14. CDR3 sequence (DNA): TGTGCCAGCAGCCGCCCCTTCAGCCAAGGGACAGCTGGAAACACCATATATTTT. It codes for CASSRPFSQGTAGNTIYF.

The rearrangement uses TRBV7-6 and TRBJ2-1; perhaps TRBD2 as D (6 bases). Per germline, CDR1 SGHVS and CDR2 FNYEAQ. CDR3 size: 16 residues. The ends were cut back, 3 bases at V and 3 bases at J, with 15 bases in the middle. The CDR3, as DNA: TGTGCCAGCAGCTTGGAGGGACCACCGTTCTACAATGAGCAGTTCTTC. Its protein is CASSLEGPPFYNEQFF.

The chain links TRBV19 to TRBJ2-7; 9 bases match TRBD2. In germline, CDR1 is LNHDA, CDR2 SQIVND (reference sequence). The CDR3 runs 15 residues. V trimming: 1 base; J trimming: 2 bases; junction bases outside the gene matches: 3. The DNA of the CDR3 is TGTGCCAGTAGTATAGCTAGCGGGGCTACCTACGAGCAGTACTTC. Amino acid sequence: CASSIASGATYEQYF. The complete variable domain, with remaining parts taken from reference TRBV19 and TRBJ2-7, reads DGGITQSPKYLFRKEGQNVTLSCEQNLNHDAMYWYRQDPGQGLRLIYYSQIVNDFQKGDIAEGYSVSREKKESFPLTVTSAQKNPTAFYLCASSIASGATYEQYFGPGTRLTVT.

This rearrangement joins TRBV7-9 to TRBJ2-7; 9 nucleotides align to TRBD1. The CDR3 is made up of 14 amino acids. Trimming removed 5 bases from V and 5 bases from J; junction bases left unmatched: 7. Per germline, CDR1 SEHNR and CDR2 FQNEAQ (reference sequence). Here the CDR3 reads CASSLGTGKDEQYF. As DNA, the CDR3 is TGTGCCAGCAGCCTCGGGACAGGGAAGGACGAGCAGTACTTC.

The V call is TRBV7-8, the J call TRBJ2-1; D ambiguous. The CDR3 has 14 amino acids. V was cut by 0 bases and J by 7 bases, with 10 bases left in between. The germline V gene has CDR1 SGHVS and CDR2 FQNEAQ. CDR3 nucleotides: TGTGCCAGCAGCTTAGCTGGTGGGCTGAATGAGCAGTTCTTC. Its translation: CASSLAGGLNEQFF.

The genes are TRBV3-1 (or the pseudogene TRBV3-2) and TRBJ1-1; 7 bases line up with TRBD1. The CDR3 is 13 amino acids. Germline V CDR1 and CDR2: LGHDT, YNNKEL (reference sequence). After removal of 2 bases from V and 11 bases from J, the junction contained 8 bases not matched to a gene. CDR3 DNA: TGTGCCAGCAGCCAACTGCAACAGGGGATCGCTTTCTTT. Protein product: CASSQLQQGIAFF.

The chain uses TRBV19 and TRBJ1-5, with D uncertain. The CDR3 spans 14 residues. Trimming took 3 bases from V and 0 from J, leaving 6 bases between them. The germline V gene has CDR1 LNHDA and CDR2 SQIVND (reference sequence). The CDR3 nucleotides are TGTGCCAGTAGTATCGAGTATAGCAATCAGCCCCAGCATTTT. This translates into CASSIEYSNQPQHF.

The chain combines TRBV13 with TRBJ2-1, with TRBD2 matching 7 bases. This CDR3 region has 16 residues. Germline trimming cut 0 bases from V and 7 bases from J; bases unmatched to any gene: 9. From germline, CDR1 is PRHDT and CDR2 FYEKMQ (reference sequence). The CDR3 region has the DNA TGTGCCAGCAGCTTAGGCCGGGCGGGAGCGGATAATGAGCAGTTCTTC. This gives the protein CASSLGRAGADNEQFF.

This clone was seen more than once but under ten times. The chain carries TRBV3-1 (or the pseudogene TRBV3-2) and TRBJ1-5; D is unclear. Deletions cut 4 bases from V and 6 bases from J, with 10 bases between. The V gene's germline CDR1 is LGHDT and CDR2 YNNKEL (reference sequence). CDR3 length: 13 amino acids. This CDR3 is CASSPESGQPQHF. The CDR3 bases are TGTGCCAGCAGCCCAGAATCCGGTCAGCCCCAGCATTTT.

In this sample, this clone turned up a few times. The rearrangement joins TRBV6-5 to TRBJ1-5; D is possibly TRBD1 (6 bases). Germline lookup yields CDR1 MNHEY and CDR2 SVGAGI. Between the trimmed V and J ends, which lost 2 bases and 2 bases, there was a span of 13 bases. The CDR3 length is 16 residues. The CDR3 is CASSYATGNGNQPQHF. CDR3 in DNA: TGTGCCAGCAGTTACGCAACAGGGAATGGCAATCAGCCCCAGCATTTT.

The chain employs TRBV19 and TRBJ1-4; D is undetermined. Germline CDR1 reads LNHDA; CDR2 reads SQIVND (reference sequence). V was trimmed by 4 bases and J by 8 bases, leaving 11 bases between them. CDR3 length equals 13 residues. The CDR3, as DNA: TGTGCCAGTAGTAGGTCGGGTGGGGAAAAACTGTTTTTT. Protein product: CASSRSGGEKLFF.

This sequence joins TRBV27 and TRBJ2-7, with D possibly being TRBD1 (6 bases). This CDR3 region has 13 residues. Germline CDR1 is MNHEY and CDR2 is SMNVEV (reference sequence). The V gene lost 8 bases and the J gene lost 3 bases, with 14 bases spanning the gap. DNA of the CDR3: TGTGCCAGCGGTCACGGACAGAGCTACGAGCAGTACTTC. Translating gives CASGHGQSYEQYF.

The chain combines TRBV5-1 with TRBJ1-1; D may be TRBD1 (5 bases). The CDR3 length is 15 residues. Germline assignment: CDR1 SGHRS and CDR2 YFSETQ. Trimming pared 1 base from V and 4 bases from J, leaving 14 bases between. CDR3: CASSLYSGVATEAFF. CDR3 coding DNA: TGCGCCAGCAGCTTGTATTCGGGGGTCGCCACTGAAGCTTTCTTT.

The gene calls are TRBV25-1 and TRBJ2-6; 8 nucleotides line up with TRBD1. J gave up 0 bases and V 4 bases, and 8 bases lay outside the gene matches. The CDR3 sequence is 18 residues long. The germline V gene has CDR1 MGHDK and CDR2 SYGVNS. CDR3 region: CASSAPGQALSGANVLTF. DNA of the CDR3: TGTGCCAGCAGTGCCCCGGGACAGGCCCTCTCTGGGGCCAACGTCCTGACTTTC.

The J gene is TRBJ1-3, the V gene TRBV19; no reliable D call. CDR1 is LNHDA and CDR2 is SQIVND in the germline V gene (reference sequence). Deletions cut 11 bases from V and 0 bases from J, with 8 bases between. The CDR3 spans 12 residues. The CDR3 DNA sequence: TGTGCCTCAGAGGGCTCTGGAAACACCATATATTTT. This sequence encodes CASEGSGNTIYF.

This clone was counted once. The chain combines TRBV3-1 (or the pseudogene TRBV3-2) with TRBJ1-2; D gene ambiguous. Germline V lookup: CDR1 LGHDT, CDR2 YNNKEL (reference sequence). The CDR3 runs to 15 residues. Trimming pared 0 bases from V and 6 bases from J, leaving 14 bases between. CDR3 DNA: TGTGCCAGCAGCCAAGAGCTAAAGAACTCGGATGGCTACACCTTC. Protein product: CASSQELKNSDGYTF.

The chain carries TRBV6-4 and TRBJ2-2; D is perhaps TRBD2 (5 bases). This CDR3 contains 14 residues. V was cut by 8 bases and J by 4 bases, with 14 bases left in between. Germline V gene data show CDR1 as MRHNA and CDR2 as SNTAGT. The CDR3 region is CASPTGLATGELFF. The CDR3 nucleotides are TGTGCCAGCCCGACTGGACTTGCCACCGGGGAGCTGTTTTTT.

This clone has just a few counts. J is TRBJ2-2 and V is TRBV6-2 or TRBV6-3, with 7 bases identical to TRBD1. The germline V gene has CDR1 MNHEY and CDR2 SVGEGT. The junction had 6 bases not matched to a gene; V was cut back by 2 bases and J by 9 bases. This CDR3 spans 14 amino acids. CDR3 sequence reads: CASSYRERGRELFF. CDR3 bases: TGTGCCAGCAGTTACCGAGAGAGGGGGCGGGAGCTGTTTTTT.

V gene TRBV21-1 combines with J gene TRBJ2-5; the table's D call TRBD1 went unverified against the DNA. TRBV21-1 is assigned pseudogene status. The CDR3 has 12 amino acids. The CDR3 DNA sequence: TGTGCCACCGACAGGGGTCAGGAGACCCAGTACTTC. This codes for CATDRGQETQYF.

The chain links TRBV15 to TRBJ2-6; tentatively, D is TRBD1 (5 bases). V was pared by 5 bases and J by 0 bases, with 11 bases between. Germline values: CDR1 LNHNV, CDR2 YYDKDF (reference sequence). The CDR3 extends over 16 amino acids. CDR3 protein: CATSPQGFSGANVLTF. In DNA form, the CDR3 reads TGTGCCACCAGCCCGCAGGGTTTCTCTGGGGCCAACGTCCTGACTTTC.

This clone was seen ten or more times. The chain's CDR3 is CASSRSWDTSNQPQHF. As DNA, the CDR3 is TGTGCCAGCAGTCGTTCGTGGGACACTAGCAATCAGCCCCAGCATTTT. This rearrangement joins TRBV6-2 or TRBV6-3 to TRBJ1-5; TRBD1 is a possible D gene (6 bases). V was clipped by 5 bases and J by 0 bases, with 14 bases between them. The CDR3 spans 16 residues. Per germline, CDR1 MNHEY and CDR2 SVGEGT.

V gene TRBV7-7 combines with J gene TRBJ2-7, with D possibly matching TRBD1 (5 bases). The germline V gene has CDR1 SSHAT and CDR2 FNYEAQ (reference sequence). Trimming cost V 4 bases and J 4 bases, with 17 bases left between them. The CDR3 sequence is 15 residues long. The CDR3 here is CASSSGPGQNYEQYF. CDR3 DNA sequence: TGTGCCAGCAGCTCAGGCCCCGGACAAAATTACGAGCAGTACTTC.

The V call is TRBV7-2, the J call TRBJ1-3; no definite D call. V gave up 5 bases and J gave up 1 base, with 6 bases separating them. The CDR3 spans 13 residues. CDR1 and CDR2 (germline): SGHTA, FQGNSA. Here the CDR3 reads CASSQASGNTIYF. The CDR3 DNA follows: TGTGCCAGCAGCCAGGCTTCTGGAAACACCATATATTTT.

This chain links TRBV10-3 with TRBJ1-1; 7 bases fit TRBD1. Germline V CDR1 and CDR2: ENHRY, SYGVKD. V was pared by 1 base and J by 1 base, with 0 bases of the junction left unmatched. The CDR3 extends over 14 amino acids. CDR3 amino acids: CAISEYRGNTEAFF. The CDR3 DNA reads TGTGCCATCAGTGAGTACAGGGGGAACACTGAAGCTTTCTTT.